Listed below are T cell receptor beta chains from one sample, sequenced in a study of blood T cell repertoires in COVID-19. Clones were read by immunoSEQ multiplex PCR, and TCRdb kept only the in-frame ones, dropping some. The sample has about 200,000 clones, 81% seen once; the top ten hold around 8%. The specimen sequenced was peripheral blood. These receptors came from a woman older than 75 with acute or convalescent COVID-19. CDR3s include the opening cysteine and the closing phenylalanine or tryptophan. Fields, in order: clone size, J gene, V gene, D gene, CDR3 protein, CDR3 DNA. D genes are given only for firm matches. Clone sizes are given selectively: once, few, many, or a class where the clone is expanded.

clone_size: -; j_call: TRBJ1-3; v_call: TRBV5-1; d_call: TRBD1; cdr3_aa: CASSPLPTGTSGNTIYF; cdr3_nt: TGCGCCAGCAGCCCCCTCCCGACAGGGACCTCTGGAAACACCATATATTTT
clone_size: -; j_call: TRBJ2-3; v_call: TRBV5-5; d_call: TRBD2; cdr3_aa: CASSPLAGRSDTQYF; cdr3_nt: TGTGCCAGCAGCCCTCTAGCGGGACGCTCAGATACGCAGTATTTT
clone_size: -; j_call: TRBJ1-2; v_call: TRBV19; d_call: -; cdr3_aa: CASISNRGGYTF; cdr3_nt: TGTGCCAGTATATCGAACCGCGGGGGCTACACCTTC
clone_size: -; j_call: TRBJ2-5; v_call: TRBV19; d_call: TRBD1; cdr3_aa: CASSLLAGTGLETQYF; cdr3_nt: TGTGCCAGTAGTCTACTCGCCGGGACAGGGCTAGAGACCCAGTACTTC
clone_size: -; j_call: TRBJ1-5; v_call: TRBV4-1; d_call: TRBD1; cdr3_aa: CASSQNTGGNQPQHF; cdr3_nt: TGCGCCAGCAGCCAAAACACAGGGGGGAATCAGCCCCAGCATTTT
clone_size: -; j_call: TRBJ1-1; v_call: TRBV2; d_call: -; cdr3_aa: CASSISLRAFF; cdr3_nt: TGTGCCAGCAGTATCTCTCTGAGGGCTTTCTTT
clone_size: -; j_call: TRBJ1-2; v_call: TRBV5-1; d_call: -; cdr3_aa: CASSLSVTNYGYTF; cdr3_nt: TGCGCCAGCAGCTTGTCAGTGACTAACTATGGCTACACCTTC
clone_size: -; j_call: TRBJ1-3; v_call: TRBV6-5; d_call: TRBD1; cdr3_aa: CASSLDRGPGNTIYF; cdr3_nt: TGTGCCAGCAGTTTGGACAGGGGGCCTGGAAACACCATATATTTT
clone_size: -; j_call: TRBJ1-4; v_call: TRBV11-3; d_call: -; cdr3_aa: CASSLGLHEKLFF; cdr3_nt: TGTGCCAGCAGCTTAGGGCTCCATGAAAAACTGTTTTTT
clone_size: once; j_call: TRBJ1-3; v_call: TRBV5-6; d_call: -; cdr3_aa: CASGPGSGNTIYF; cdr3_nt: TGTGCCAGCGGTCCAGGATCAGGAAACACCATATATTTT
clone_size: -; j_call: TRBJ1-1; v_call: TRBV30; d_call: -; cdr3_aa: CAWSVFGREGTEAFF; cdr3_nt: TGTGCCTGGAGTGTATTTGGCAGGGAGGGCACTGAAGCTTTCTTT
clone_size: -; j_call: TRBJ2-1; v_call: TRBV21-1; d_call: -; cdr3_aa: CASSKGNGENEQFF; cdr3_nt: TGTGCCAGCAGCAAAGGAAACGGAGAGAATGAGCAGTTCTTC
clone_size: -; j_call: TRBJ2-5; v_call: TRBV12-3/TRBV12-4; d_call: TRBD2; cdr3_aa: CASSGTTQETQYF; cdr3_nt: TGTGCCAGCAGCGGGACTACCCAAGAGACCCAGTACTTC
clone_size: -; j_call: TRBJ1-2; v_call: TRBV6-5; d_call: TRBD1; cdr3_aa: CASSNRGLNYGYTF; cdr3_nt: TGTGCCAGCAGTAACAGGGGGCTGAACTATGGCTACACCTTC
clone_size: -; j_call: TRBJ2-3; v_call: TRBV5-1; d_call: TRBD2; cdr3_aa: CASSLVLAGGPTDTQYF; cdr3_nt: TGCGCCAGCAGCTTGGTCCTAGCGGGAGGGCCAACTGATACGCAGTATTTT
clone_size: once; j_call: TRBJ1-6; v_call: TRBV3-1/TRBV3-2; d_call: TRBD1; cdr3_aa: CASSRQGRNSPLHF; cdr3_nt: TGTGCCAGCAGCCGACAGGGACGAAATTCACCCCTCCACTTT
clone_size: -; j_call: TRBJ2-5; v_call: TRBV7-2; d_call: -; cdr3_aa: CASSLEAGQETQYF; cdr3_nt: TGTGCCAGCAGCTTAGAGGCGGGGCAAGAGACCCAGTACTTC
clone_size: few; j_call: TRBJ1-2; v_call: TRBV2; d_call: -; cdr3_aa: CASSSEGVGYGYTF; cdr3_nt: TGTGCCAGCAGTTCTGAGGGAGTCGGCTATGGCTACACCTTC
clone_size: -; j_call: TRBJ2-3; v_call: TRBV7-6; d_call: TRBD2; cdr3_aa: CASSSGTSTFPDTQYF; cdr3_nt: TGTGCCAGCAGCTCCGGGACTAGTACTTTCCCAGATACGCAGTATTTT
clone_size: -; j_call: TRBJ2-7; v_call: TRBV6-5; d_call: -; cdr3_aa: CASGASFHYEQYF; cdr3_nt: TGTGCCAGCGGAGCCTCATTCCACTACGAGCAGTACTTC
clone_size: -; j_call: TRBJ1-5; v_call: TRBV9; d_call: TRBD1; cdr3_aa: CASSVGITGDQPQHF; cdr3_nt: TGTGCCAGCAGCGTAGGTATTACAGGGGATCAGCCCCAGCATTTT
clone_size: few; j_call: TRBJ2-5; v_call: TRBV4-2; d_call: -; cdr3_aa: CASSQESTAQETQYF; cdr3_nt: TGTGCCAGCAGCCAAGAGTCGACAGCTCAAGAGACCCAGTACTTC
clone_size: -; j_call: TRBJ2-2; v_call: TRBV5-6; d_call: -; cdr3_aa: CASSLAAINFPGELFF; cdr3_nt: TGTGCCAGCAGCTTGGCCGCTATCAACTTCCCCGGGGAGCTGTTTTTT
clone_size: -; j_call: TRBJ2-3; v_call: TRBV7-2; d_call: TRBD2; cdr3_aa: CASSLGLAGGSTDTQYF; cdr3_nt: TGTGCCAGCAGCTTAGGACTAGCGGGGGGCAGCACAGATACGCAGTATTTT
clone_size: -; j_call: TRBJ1-6; v_call: TRBV7-7; d_call: TRBD1; cdr3_aa: CASSLGQAFTQSSYNSPLHF; cdr3_nt: TGTGCCAGCAGCCTAGGACAGGCGTTTACACAGAGCTCCTATAATTCACCCCTCCACTTT